This T cell receptor beta chain was identified during a study of PD-1 blockade in classical Hodgkin lymphoma. Findings and limits, study-wide: Although disease activity or prior therapy may be involved, causes of the repertoire differences remain undefined. Baseline TCR diversity was reportedly lower in newly diagnosed patients than healthy donors.

Some clones are missing from TCRdb's copy, which holds only in-frame ones; the method was immunoSEQ multiplex PCR. This sample yields 70,000 or so clones, of which roughly 92% are seen a single time; 2% to 3% belongs to the top ten. Time point in this sample: newly diagnosed, previously untreated cHL patient sample. What served as comparison were PBMCs in newly diagnosed, untreated classical Hodgkin lymphoma. A remark on this clone: Its antigen remains unidentified.

From germline, CDR1 is SGHTA and CDR2 FQGTGA. Between the trimmed V and J ends, which lost 6 bases and 2 bases, there was a span of 7 bases. The CDR3 sequence is 13 residues long. The sequencing sample was made of peripheral blood mononuclear cells (PBMCs). V usage is TRBV7-3 and J usage is TRBJ2-2; TRBD1 is a possible D gene (6 bases). This sequence originates from a human donor with classical Hodgkin lymphoma. This CDR3 is CASRQGNTGELFF. The CDR3 DNA is TGTGCCAGCAGACAGGGAAACACCGGGGAGCTGTTTTTT. The entire variable domain, with the rest obtained from reference TRBV7-3 and TRBJ2-2, is as follows: GAGVSQTPSNKVTEKGKYVELRCDPISGHTALYWYRQSLGQGPEFLIYFQGTGAADDSGLPNDRFFAVRPEGSVSTLKIQRTERGDSAVYLCASRQGNTGELFFGEGSRLTVL.